The T cell receptor beta chain described here comes from a study of regulatory T cells in long-lasting Graves disease (dated by TCRdb to about 2021). A note on the overall study: Persistent Graves' disease was defined as persistently positive TSH receptor autoantibodies together with antithyroid drug treatment for over 5 years. Patients with persistent Graves' disease were compared with patients with newly diagnosed Graves' disease using TCR sequencing and RNA sequencing of peripheral blood. A total of roughly 35 samples underwent TCR sequencing: around 13 from persistent and some 20 from newly diagnosed Graves' disease patients. The study took place in China and was registered as a clinical trial. On average, persistent Graves' disease patients in the clinical cohort had been on antithyroid drugs for eight to twelve years.

The protocol used for the library was multiplex PCR. Sequenced on an Illumina HiSeq 4000. TCR beta libraries were built with iRepertoire HTBI primers and Arm-PCR amplification of CDR3 regions. Gel purification was performed on PCR products prior to sequencing. Turning to the authors' computational methods: Gene usage analysis of CDR3 amino acid clonotypes relied on the roughly 64 TRBV and around 14 TRBJ segments identified across samples. COPE and FqMerger were used to merge the filtered high-quality paired reads into contigs. BLAST was used to align contigs to IMGT TRBV, TRBD and TRBJ reference genes, with CDR3 defined following IMGT. Clonotypes above 0.1% frequency were classified as highly expanded clones. Shannon entropy served as the measure of repertoire diversity, while the Gini coefficient captured V-J evenness. Public clonotypes were defined as clonotypes shared by more than one individual. The public reads were run again by TCRdb, first through fastp at Q25 and then through MiXCR, and only productive beta chains were kept. Every CDR3 protein is listed once, alongside the most common genes and DNA of its rows. The V and J calls shown here were made by TCRdb, not taken from the authors' results. The sample table shows about 340,000 distinct CDR3 sequences, and about 20% are seen once. The ten largest account for 25% to 35% of the sample.

This specimen's time point label, interpreted: persistent/refractory GD, antithyroid drugs over 5 years with positive TRAb. For both TCR sequencing and RNA sequencing, RNA was extracted from PBMCs using TRIzol. The diagnosis of Graves' disease was made according to American Thyroid Association guidelines. The patients came from an endocrinology department in Xi'an, China. Each patient gave around 9 milliliters of peripheral blood, collected in an EDTA anticoagulant tube. PBMCs were isolated by Ficoll Paque Plus density gradient separation without further T cell sorting. An Agilent 2100 Bioanalyzer and agarose gel were used to assess RNA quality, and a NanoDrop 2000 was used to measure RNA concentration. With respect to this clonotype: Its antigen specificity is not known. This may come from a read error, since a much larger clone is one base off.

Study-wide findings and limitations: The small sample size was acknowledged by the authors as a limitation that may reduce accuracy. The study examined only peripheral blood because the primary lesion, thyroid tissue, could not be accessed. Only the TCR beta chain was sequenced and analyzed. More public clonotypes were shared among persistent patients (more than 2,500) than among newly diagnosed patients (approximately 930). Persistent Graves' disease patients showed lower TCR Shannon entropy and fewer highly expanded clones than newly diagnosed patients, suggesting clonal expansion.

The starting material was peripheral blood mononuclear cells (PBMCs), obtained when the disease was refractory, from a patient treated with antithyroid drugs. This sequence originates from a female donor with Graves disease.

CDR3 protein: CVSSLDQVATEAFF. The nucleotides read TGTGTCAGCAGCTTAGATCAGGTGGCCACTGAAGCTTTCTTT. The chain was built from TRBV11-2 and TRBJ1-1, with the D segment identity uncertain. Inclusive of the bounding cysteine and phenylalanine, the CDR3 is 14 residues long. Only the CDR3 part of the read is kept: 42 bases, read in frame from the first base. CDR1 is given as SGHAT and CDR2 as FQNNGV, both from the germline V gene.